A single sample gave rise to the 8 T cell receptor beta chains below, sequenced in a study of beta chain features in type 1 diabetes. Since all of the isolated RNA was reverse transcribed, expressed TCRB transcripts were what got sequenced. Only in-frame clones appear in the TCRdb table, and some are missing; sequencing was by immunoSEQ multiplex PCR. The repertoire consists of some 180,000 clones, with about 13% occurring once and the leading ten covering 0.62%. Sequences were obtained from central memory CD4+ T cells from blood. These receptors were taken from a woman aged 18-35 years in good health.

This clone has just a few counts. One junction end disagrees with the germline gene, perhaps due to a read error. The chain has TRBV7-9 and TRBJ2-7; 7 positions agree with TRBD2. The germline CDR1 and CDR2 sequences are SEHNR and FQNEAQ (reference sequence). CDR3 size: 17 residues. DNA for the CDR3: TGTGCCAGCAGCCGACTAGCCGATCCCTTCTTGACGGGCGGCTTGAACTTC. The encoded protein is CASSRLADPFLTGGLNF.

This chain joins TRBV5-1 and TRBJ2-7, with unresolved D. V was pared by 2 bases and J by 2 bases, with 8 bases between. The germline V gene encodes CDR1 SGHRS and CDR2 YFSETQ. The CDR3 is 13 residues long. The CDR3 reads CASSFQVTYEQYF. CDR3 DNA sequence: TGCGCCAGCAGCTTTCAGGTTACCTACGAGCAGTACTTC. Variable domain in full (rest from reference TRBV5-1 and TRBJ2-7): KAGVTQTPRYLIKTRGQQVTLSCSPISGHRSVSWYQQTPGQGLQFLFEYFSETQRNKGNFPGRFSGRQFSNSRSEMNVSTLELGDSALYLCASSFQVTYEQYFGPGTRLTVT.

The chain combines TRBV28 with TRBJ1-2; D may be TRBD1 (5 bases). Germline values: CDR1 MDHEN, CDR2 SYDVKM. CDR3 length: 15 residues. The V gene lost 8 bases and the J gene lost 4 bases, with 20 bases spanning the gap. CDR3 coding DNA: TGTGCCAGCTTCGGATCCGATGTGGGGGGCTATGGCTACACCTTC. The encoded protein is CASFGSDVGGYGYTF.

This clone was seen more than once but under ten times. V gene TRBV5-6 combines with J gene TRBJ2-3; no clear D gene. Germline V gives CDR1 SGHDT, CDR2 YYEEEE. The CDR3 sequence is 17 residues long. V was cut by 1 base and J by 0 bases, with 15 bases left in between. For the CDR3, the DNA is TGTGCCAGCAGCTTGATGGTGGCAACCCGAAGCACAGATACGCAGTATTTT. This gives the protein CASSLMVATRSTDTQYF.

In its sample, this clone was seen a few times. Here the CDR3 reads CASSLARDTEAFF. The CDR3 DNA reads TGTGCCAGCAGCTTAGCTCGGGACACTGAAGCTTTCTTT. This chain uses TRBV11-2 with TRBJ1-1, with no clear D. The ends were cut back, 1 base at V and 3 bases at J, with 6 bases in the middle. The CDR3 has 13 residues. Germline V gene sequence: CDR1 SGHAT, CDR2 FQNNGV.

The rearrangement uses TRBV19 and TRBJ2-7, with 8 bases lining up with TRBD1. The CDR3 consists of 16 residues. V shed 3 bases, J shed 4 bases, and the junction held 11 bases outside the gene matches. Germline loops: CDR1 LNHDA, CDR2 SQIVND (reference sequence). CDR3 nucleotides: TGTGCCAGTAGTATCTCCTCTGGGACAGGTATATACGAGCAGTACTTC. Its protein product is CASSISSGTGIYEQYF.

Only a few counts were recorded for this clone. CDR3 coding DNA: TGTGCCAGCAGGGCCCGGCTAGTCCGTATCACCGGGGAGCTGTTTTTT. Protein: CASRARLVRITGELFF. The chain couples TRBV2 to TRBJ2-2; D gene ambiguous. There are 16 residues in the CDR3. Germline V gives CDR1 SNHLY, CDR2 FYNNEI. V gave up 6 bases and J gave up 4 bases, with 18 bases separating them.

The genes are TRBV7-9 and TRBJ2-5, with 8 positions matching TRBD2. V lost 2 bases to trimming and J lost 4 bases; unmatched junction nucleotides: 3. CDR1 is SEHNR and CDR2 is FQNEAQ in the germline V gene (reference sequence). This CDR3 comprises 14 residues. DNA for the CDR3: TGTGCCAGCAGCTTAAGCGGGAGAGCAGAGACCCAGTACTTC. Translation: CASSLSGRAETQYF.